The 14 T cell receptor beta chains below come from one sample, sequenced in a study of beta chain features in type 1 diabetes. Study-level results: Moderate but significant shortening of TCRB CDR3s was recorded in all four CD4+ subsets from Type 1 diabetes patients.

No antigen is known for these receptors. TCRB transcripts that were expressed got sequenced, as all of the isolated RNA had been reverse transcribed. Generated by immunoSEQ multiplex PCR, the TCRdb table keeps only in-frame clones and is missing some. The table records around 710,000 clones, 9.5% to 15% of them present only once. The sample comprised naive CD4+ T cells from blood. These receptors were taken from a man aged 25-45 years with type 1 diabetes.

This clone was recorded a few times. CDR3 in amino acids: CASSSTGDQPQHF. The CDR3 coding sequence is TGTGCCAGCAGCTCGACCGGGGATCAGCCCCAGCATTTT. The chain has TRBV13 and TRBJ1-5; D is undetermined. This CDR3 is built from 13 residues. Trimming pared 4 bases from V and 5 bases from J, leaving 9 bases between. Germline V gene data show CDR1 as PRHDT and CDR2 as FYEKMQ (reference sequence).

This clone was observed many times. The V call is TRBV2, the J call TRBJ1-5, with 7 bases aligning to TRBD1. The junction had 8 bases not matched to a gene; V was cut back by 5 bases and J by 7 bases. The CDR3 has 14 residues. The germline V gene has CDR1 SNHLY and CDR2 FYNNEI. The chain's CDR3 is CASSPGQVLQPQHF. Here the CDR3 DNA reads TGTGCCAGCAGTCCAGGACAGGTTTTGCAGCCCCAGCATTTT.

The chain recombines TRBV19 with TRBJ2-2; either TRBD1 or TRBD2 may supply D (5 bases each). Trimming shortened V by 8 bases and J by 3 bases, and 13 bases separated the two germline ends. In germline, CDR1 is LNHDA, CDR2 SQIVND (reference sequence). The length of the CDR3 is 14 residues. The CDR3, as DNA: TGTGCCAGTTCAGAGGGGCGAGACACCGGGGAGCTGTTTTTT. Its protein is CASSEGRDTGELFF.

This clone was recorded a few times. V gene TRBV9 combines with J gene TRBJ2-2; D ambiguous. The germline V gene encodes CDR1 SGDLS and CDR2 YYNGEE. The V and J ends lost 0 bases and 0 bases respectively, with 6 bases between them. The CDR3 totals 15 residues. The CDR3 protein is CASSVADTNTGELFF. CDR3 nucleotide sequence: TGTGCCAGCAGCGTAGCGGATACGAACACCGGGGAGCTGTTTTTT.

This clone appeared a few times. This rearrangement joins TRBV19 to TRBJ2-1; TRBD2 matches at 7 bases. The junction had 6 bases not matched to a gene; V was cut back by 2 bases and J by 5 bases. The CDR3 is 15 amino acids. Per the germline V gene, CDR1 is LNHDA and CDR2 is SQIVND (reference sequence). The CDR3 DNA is TGTGCCAGTAGTATAAGTCTAGCGGTAAACAATGAGCAGTTCTTC. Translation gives CASSISLAVNNEQFF.

CDR3 sequence (DNA): TGTGCCAGCAGTTCACAGGGGGCGCAGCAGCACGAGCAGTACTTC. It codes for CASSSQGAQQHEQYF. The chain couples TRBV6-5 to TRBJ2-7; TRBD1 agrees at 9 bases. Germline CDR1 and CDR2: MNHEY and SVGAGI. V shed 4 bases, J shed 5 bases, and the junction held 9 bases outside the gene matches. The length of the CDR3 is 15 residues.

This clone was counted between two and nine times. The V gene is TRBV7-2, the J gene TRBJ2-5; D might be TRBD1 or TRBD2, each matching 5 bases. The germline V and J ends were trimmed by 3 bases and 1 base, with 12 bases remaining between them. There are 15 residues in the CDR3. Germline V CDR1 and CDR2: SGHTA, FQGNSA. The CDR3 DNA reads TGTGCCAGCAGCTTCCGGGACGGCTTCCAAGAGACCCAGTACTTC. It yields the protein CASSFRDGFQETQYF. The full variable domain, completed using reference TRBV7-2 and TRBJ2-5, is GAGVSQSPSNKVTEKGKDVELRCDPISGHTALYWYRQSLGQGLEFLIYFQGNSAPDKSGLPSDRFSAERTGGSVSTLTIQRTQQEDSAVYLCASSFRDGFQETQYFGPGTRLLVL.

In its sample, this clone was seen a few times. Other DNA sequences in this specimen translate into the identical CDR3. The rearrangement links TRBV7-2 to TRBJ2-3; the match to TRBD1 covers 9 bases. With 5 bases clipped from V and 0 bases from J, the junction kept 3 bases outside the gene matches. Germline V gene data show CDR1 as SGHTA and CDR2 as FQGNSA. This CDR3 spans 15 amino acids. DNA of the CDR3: TGTGCCAGCAGCCCGGGACAGGGTAGCACAGATACGCAGTATTTT. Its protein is CASSPGQGSTDTQYF. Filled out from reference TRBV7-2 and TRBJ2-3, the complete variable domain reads GAGVSQSPSNKVTEKGKDVELRCDPISGHTALYWYRQSLGQGLEFLIYFQGNSAPDKSGLPSDRFSAERTGGSVSTLTIQRTQQEDSAVYLCASSPGQGSTDTQYFGPGTRLTVL.

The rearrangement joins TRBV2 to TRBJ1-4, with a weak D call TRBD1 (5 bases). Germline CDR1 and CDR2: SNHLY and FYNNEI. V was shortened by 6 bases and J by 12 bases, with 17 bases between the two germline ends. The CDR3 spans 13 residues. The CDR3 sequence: CASRIGGRVELFF. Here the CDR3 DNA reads TGTGCCAGCAGGATCGGGGGGAGGGTGGAACTGTTTTTT.

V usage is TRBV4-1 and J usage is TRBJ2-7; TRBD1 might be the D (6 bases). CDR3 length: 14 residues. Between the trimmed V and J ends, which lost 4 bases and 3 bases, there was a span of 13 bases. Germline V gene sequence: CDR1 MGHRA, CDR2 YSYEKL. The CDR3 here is CASSPDQGFYEQYF. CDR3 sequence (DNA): TGCGCCAGCAGCCCCGACCAGGGGTTCTACGAGCAGTACTTC.

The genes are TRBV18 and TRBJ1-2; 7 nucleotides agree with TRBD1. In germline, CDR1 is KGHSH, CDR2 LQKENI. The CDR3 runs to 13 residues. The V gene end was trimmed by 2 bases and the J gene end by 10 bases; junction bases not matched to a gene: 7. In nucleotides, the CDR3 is TGTGCCAGCTCACCAAATAATGACAGGGCCTACACCTTC. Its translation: CASSPNNDRAYTF.

The CDR3 nucleotides are TGCAGTGCTAAAGCCTACAATGAGCAGTTCTTC. Protein sequence: CSAKAYNEQFF. The rearrangement joins TRBV20-1 to TRBJ2-1; no definite D call. The germline V and J ends were trimmed by 4 bases and 2 bases, with 3 bases remaining between them. The CDR3 runs 11 residues. Per the germline V gene, CDR1 is DFQATT and CDR2 is SNEGSKA (reference sequence).

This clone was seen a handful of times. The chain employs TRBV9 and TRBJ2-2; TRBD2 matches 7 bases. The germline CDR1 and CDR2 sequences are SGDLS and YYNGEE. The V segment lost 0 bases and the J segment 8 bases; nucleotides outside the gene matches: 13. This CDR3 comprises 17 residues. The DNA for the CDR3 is TGTGCCAGCAGCGTAGGGAACCGGATAGCGGGTGAGGGGGAGCTGTTTTTT. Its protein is CASSVGNRIAGEGELFF.

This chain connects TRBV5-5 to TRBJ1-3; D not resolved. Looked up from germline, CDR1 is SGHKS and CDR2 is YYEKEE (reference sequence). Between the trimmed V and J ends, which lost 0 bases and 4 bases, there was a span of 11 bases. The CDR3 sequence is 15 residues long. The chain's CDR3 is CASSLEGAEGNTIYF. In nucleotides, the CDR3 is TGTGCCAGCAGCTTGGAGGGCGCGGAAGGAAACACCATATATTTT. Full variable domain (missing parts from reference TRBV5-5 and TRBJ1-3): DAGVTQSPTHLIKTRGQQVTLRCSPISGHKSVSWYQQVLGQGPQFIFQYYEKEERGRGNFPDRFSARQFPNYSSELNVNALLLGDSALYLCASSLEGAEGNTIYFGEGSWLTVV.